This T cell receptor (beta chain) derives from a study of T cells in Graves' hyperthyroidism and ophthalmopathy. Study overall: Staff took peripheral blood when the initial diagnosis was made, before any treatment began.

The study defined stable Graves' hyperthyroidism as no ophthalmopathy progression within 18 months. Among the patients, aged 18 to 65, hyperthyroidism was newly diagnosed and had lasted under 2 months. Reasons for excluding patients were uncontrolled infection, other autoimmune disease, pregnancy or lactation. The investigators amplified TCR beta CDR3 regions from RNA transcripts. A first-round RT-PCR of the TCR CDR3 used the HTBI primer set. In TCRdb, the multiplex PCR reads were re-called with MiXCR into one record per CDR3 protein. This sample has around 190,000 distinct CDR3 sequences; about 15% occur once, and the top ten carry over 45%. Trimming left V 6 bases short and J 0 bases short, with 6 bases between. The germline gives CDR1 ENHRY, CDR2 SYGVKD. The CDR3 sequence is 13 residues long.

The sequence came from a woman aged 45-59 years with Graves' hyperthyroidism. This chain links TRBV10-3 with TRBJ1-5; no reliable D call. The sequenced material came from blood. Written as DNA, the CDR3 is TGTGCCATCAGCGAACGTAGCAATCAGCCCCAGCATTTT. This gives the protein CAISERSNQPQHF.